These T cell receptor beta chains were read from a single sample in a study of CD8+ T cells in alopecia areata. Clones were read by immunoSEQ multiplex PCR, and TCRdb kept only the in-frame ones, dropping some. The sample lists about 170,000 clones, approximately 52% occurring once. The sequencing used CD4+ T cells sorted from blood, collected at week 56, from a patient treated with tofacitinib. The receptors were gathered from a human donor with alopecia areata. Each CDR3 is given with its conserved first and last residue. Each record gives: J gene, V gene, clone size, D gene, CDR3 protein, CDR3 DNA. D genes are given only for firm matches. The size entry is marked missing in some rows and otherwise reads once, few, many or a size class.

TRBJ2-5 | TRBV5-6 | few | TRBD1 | CASSLPLTGASRETQYF | TGTGCCAGCAGCCTTCCCTTAACAGGGGCCTCAAGAGAGACCCAGTACTTC
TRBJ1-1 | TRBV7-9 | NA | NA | CASSKSGQNTEAFF | TGTGCCAGCAGCAAATCGGGACAGAACACTGAAGCTTTCTTT
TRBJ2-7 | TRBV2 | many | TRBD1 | CASIQGDRGLQYF | TGTGCCAGCATCCAAGGCGACAGGGGATTGCAGTACTTC
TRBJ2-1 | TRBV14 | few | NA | CASSQSRAYNEQFF | TGTGCCAGCAGCCAATCCCGGGCCTACAATGAGCAGTTCTTC
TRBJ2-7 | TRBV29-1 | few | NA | CSAEGWTDSYEQYF | TGCAGCGCCGAAGGTTGGACAGATTCCTACGAGCAGTACTTC
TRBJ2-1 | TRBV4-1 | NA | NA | CASSHDRLRQFF | TGCGCCAGCAGCCACGACAGGCTTAGGCAGTTCTTC
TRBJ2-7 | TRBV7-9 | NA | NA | CASSSRAGSSYEQYF | TGTGCCAGCAGCAGTAGGGCAGGGAGCTCCTACGAGCAGTACTTC
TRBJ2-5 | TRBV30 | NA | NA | CAWSGMSLYQETQYF | TGTGCCTGGAGTGGAATGAGCTTGTACCAAGAGACCCAGTACTTC
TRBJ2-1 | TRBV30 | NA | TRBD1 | CAWRRTGGYEQFF | TGTGCCTGGAGACGGACAGGGGGGTATGAGCAGTTCTTC
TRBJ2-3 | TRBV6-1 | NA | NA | CAIRMTDTQYF | TGTGCCATCCGGATGACAGATACGCAGTATTTT
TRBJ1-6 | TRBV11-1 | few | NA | CASSLWENSPLHF | TGTGCCAGCAGCTTATGGGAGAATTCACCCCTCCACTTT
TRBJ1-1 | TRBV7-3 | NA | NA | CASSLGGGRETEAFF | TGTGCCAGCAGCTTAGGCGGGGGGCGCGAAACTGAAGCTTTCTTT
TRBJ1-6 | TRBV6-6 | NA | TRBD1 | CGCHGQGNSPLHF | TGTGGGTGCCACGGACAGGGTAATTCACCCCTCCACTTT
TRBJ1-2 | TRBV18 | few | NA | CASSLERVFAGYTF | TGTGCCAGCTCATTAGAACGGGTGTTTGCCGGCTACACCTTC
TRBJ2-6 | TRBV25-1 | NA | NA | CASSETDSSGANVLTF | TGTGCCAGCAGTGAGACCGATAGCTCTGGGGCCAACGTCCTGACTTTC
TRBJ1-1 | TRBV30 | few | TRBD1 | CAWNPGQGGTEAFF | TGTGCCTGGAACCCGGGACAGGGAGGAACTGAAGCTTTCTTT
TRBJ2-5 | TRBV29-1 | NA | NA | CSLSGGPQETQYF | TGCAGCCTCTCCGGGGGGCCACAAGAGACCCAGTACTTC
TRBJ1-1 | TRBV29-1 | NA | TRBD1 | CSVGSTGAEAFF | TGCAGCGTTGGGTCGACAGGGGCCGAAGCTTTCTTT
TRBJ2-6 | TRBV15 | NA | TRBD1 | CATSSGTVRSGANVLTF | TGTGCCACCAGCAGCGGGACAGTGCGCTCTGGGGCCAACGTCCTGACTTTC
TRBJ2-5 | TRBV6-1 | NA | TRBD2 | CASSERIGGLAGQETQYF | TGTGCCAGCAGTGAAAGGATAGGTGGACTAGCGGGTCAAGAGACCCAGTACTTC